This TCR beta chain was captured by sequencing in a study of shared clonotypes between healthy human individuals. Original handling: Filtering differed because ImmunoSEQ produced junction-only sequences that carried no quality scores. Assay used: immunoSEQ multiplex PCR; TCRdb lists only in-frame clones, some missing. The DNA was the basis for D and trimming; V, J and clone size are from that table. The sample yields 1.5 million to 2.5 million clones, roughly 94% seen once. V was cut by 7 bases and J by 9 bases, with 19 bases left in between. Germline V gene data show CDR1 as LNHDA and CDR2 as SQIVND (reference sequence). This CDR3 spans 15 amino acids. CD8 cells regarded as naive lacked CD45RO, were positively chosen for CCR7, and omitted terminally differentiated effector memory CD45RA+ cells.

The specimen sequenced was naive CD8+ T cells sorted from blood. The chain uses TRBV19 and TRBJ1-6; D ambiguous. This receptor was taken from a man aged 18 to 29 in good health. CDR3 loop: CASTSAVNDLSPLHF. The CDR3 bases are TGTGCCAGTACATCAGCGGTAAATGATCTTTCACCCCTCCACTTT. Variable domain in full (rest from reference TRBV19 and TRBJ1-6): DGGITQSPKYLFRKEGQNVTLSCEQNLNHDAMYWYRQDPGQGLRLIYYSQIVNDFQKGDIAEGYSVSREKKESFPLTVTSAQKNPTAFYLCASTSAVNDLSPLHFGNGTRLTVT.